A single sample is the source of the 13 T cell receptor beta chains below, sequenced in a study of CD8 T cells in Susac syndrome. An input of about 0.5 to 1 ug of RNA was subjected to reverse transcription using random hexamers. TCRdb fed the immunoSEQ multiplex PCR reads into MiXCR, producing one record per CDR3 protein. Counted here are hundreds of thousands of distinct CDR3 sequences, around 93% occurring once; the ten biggest clones make up roughly 0.072%. Input material: CD4+ T cells from PBMCs. Receptors were obtained from a human donor with multiple sclerosis.

The chain recombines TRBV6-1 with TRBJ1-4; 7 nucleotides line up with TRBD1. The CDR3 totals 16 residues. Germline CDR1 MNHNS, CDR2 SASEGT. J gave up 0 bases and V 5 bases, and 6 bases lay outside the gene matches. CDR3 DNA: TGTGCCAGCAGTCGTGGGACAGTTACAACTAATGAAAAACTGTTTTTT. Translated: CASSRGTVTTNEKLFF.

The chain recombines TRBV18 with TRBJ2-3; 8 bases fit TRBD1. J gave up 4 bases and V 2 bases, and 5 bases lay outside the gene matches. The CDR3 is 15 residues long. Germline V gene sequence: CDR1 KGHSH, CDR2 LQKENI. CDR3 protein: CASSPGQGIADTQYF. The CDR3 bases are TGTGCCAGCTCACCAGGACAGGGAATAGCAGATACGCAGTATTTT.

The gene calls are TRBV28 and TRBJ2-6, with no clear D. Trimming removed 6 bases at V and 4 bases at J, with 10 bases between. The V gene's germline CDR1 is MDHEN and CDR2 SYDVKM. The CDR3 consists of 14 residues. Written as DNA, the CDR3 is TGTGCCAGCAGAATGCGTGGCGGGGCCAACGTCCTGACTTTC. Protein product: CASRMRGGANVLTF.

The chain is built from TRBV4-1 and TRBJ1-2; D not resolved. Germline V gene data show CDR1 as MGHRA and CDR2 as YSYEKL. The CDR3 totals 15 residues. With 0 bases removed from V and 3 bases from J, the gap between germline ends came to 11 bases. The CDR3 coding sequence is TGCGCCAGCAGCCAAGAAAGAGGGCGGGACTATGGCTACACCTTC. Translation gives CASSQERGRDYGYTF.

This clonotype was seen a handful of times. The chain couples TRBV14 to TRBJ1-1; no definite D call. CDR1 and CDR2 (germline): SGHDN, FVKESK. The CDR3 extends over 11 amino acids. V lost 8 bases and J lost 5, with 9 bases in between. CDR3 loop: CASPTGTEAFF. CDR3 in DNA: TGTGCCAGCCCCACGGGGACTGAAGCTTTCTTT.

CDR3 bases: TGTGCCAGCAGTGAATCCCAGCGCCAGTACTTC. This sequence encodes CASSESQRQYF. The chain employs TRBV25-1 and TRBJ2-5; the D is unclear. Germline CDR1 MGHDK, CDR2 SYGVNS. There are 11 residues in the CDR3. Trimming took 1 base from V and 10 from J, leaving 7 bases between them.

This clonotype was seen just once. The V call is TRBV7-9, the J call TRBJ2-7, with D tentatively TRBD1 or TRBD2 (5 bases each). CDR1 is SEHNR and CDR2 is FQNEAQ in the germline V gene (reference sequence). Trimming cost V 5 bases and J 2 bases, with 16 bases left between them. This CDR3 is 15 amino acids long. The CDR3 protein is CASSPYRVGAYEQYF. The CDR3 region has the DNA TGTGCCAGCAGCCCTTACCGGGTGGGGGCCTACGAGCAGTACTTC.

V and J are TRBV5-1 and TRBJ2-1, with D unclear. Deletions cut 0 bases from V and 5 bases from J, with 15 bases between. The germline gives CDR1 SGHRS, CDR2 YFSETQ. The CDR3 covers 16 residues. Written as DNA, the CDR3 is TGCGCCAGCAGCTTGGCCTTGACCCGACGGAACAATGAGCAGTTCTTC. Translation gives CASSLALTRRNNEQFF.

V is TRBV12-5 and J is TRBJ1-1, with 9 bases that match TRBD1. The trim removed 2 bases at V and 4 bases at J, leaving 2 bases unmatched. The CDR3 sequence is 14 residues long. Germline V lookup: CDR1 LGHNT, CDR2 FRNRAP. The CDR3 DNA follows: TGTGCTAGTGGTTTGTCGGACAGGGGCACTGAAGCTTTCTTT. Translating gives CASGLSDRGTEAFF.

V usage is TRBV20-1 and J usage is TRBJ1-4; 7 bases are a match to TRBD1. Germline values: CDR1 DFQATT, CDR2 SNEGSKA (reference sequence). The CDR3 is 13 residues long. The ends lost 5 bases at V and 4 bases at J; junction bases unmatched: 4. Written as DNA, the CDR3 is TGCAGTGCTTCCGGGACAGATAATGAAAAACTGTTTTTT. This sequence encodes CSASGTDNEKLFF.

The J gene is TRBJ1-2, the V gene TRBV20-1, with D tentatively TRBD1 (6 bases). Trimming cost V 5 bases and J 7 bases, with 20 bases left between them. Germline V CDR1 and CDR2: DFQATT, SNEGSKA (reference sequence). CDR3 length: 14 residues. The CDR3 sequence: CSAPPWGALAGYTF. DNA for the CDR3: TGCAGTGCTCCGCCGTGGGGGGCGCTTGCTGGCTACACCTTC.

The chain combines TRBV6-1 with TRBJ1-5; no clear D gene. V dropped 1 base and J dropped 1 base, with 8 bases sitting between them. CDR1 is MNHNS and CDR2 is SASEGT in the germline V gene. The CDR3 sequence is 15 residues long. The chain's CDR3 is CASSEDLRSNQPQHF. CDR3 sequence (DNA): TGTGCCAGCAGTGAAGATCTGAGGAGCAATCAGCCCCAGCATTTT.

The rearrangement joins TRBV7-9 to TRBJ1-2, with TRBD1 matching over 9 bases. CDR1 and CDR2 from the germline V gene are SEHNR and FQNEAQ (reference sequence). Unmatched junction bases numbered 9, after V lost 5 bases and J lost 8 bases. CDR3 length: 14 amino acids. CDR3 bases: TGTGCCAGCAGCCCGGACAGGGGTCCCGTCGGCTACACCTTC. Translating gives CASSPDRGPVGYTF.